A selection of T cell receptor beta chains follows, all from one sample in a study of control samples from healthy donors and cancer patients. TCRdb keeps only in-frame clones here, not all; method: immunoSEQ multiplex PCR. The sample has under 200,000 clones, approximately 93% seen once. Input material: blood. Receptors originate from a woman aged 40 to 50 in good health. Each CDR3 is given with its conserved first and last residue. The order of the fields is clone size, V gene, J gene, CDR3 protein. Only part of the rows carry a size: once, few, many, or a class if the clone is expanded.

-	TRBV6-6	TRBJ1-2	CAAQEGGYGYTF
once	TRBV19	TRBJ1-2	CASSIGEGRYGYTF
-	TRBV10-3	TRBJ2-2	CAISDLGTANTGELFF
-	TRBV7-8	TRBJ1-1	CASSSPGQRNTEAFF
-	TRBV6-2/TRBV6-3	TRBJ1-1	CASSYSFFWFGTEAFF
-	TRBV10-3	TRBJ2-1	CAIRVAGDKNYNEQFF
once	TRBV19	TRBJ1-2	CASSIGYGEANYGYTF
-	TRBV29-1	TRBJ2-7	CSVGEVSSYEQYF
-	TRBV19	TRBJ2-2	CASSIGRAGTGELFF
-	TRBV5-1	TRBJ2-5	CASSLAGTGSETQYF
-	TRBV10-3	TRBJ2-6	CAITMTGDRSGANVLTF
-	TRBV30	TRBJ2-2	CAWSVTITQSPVFTGELFF
-	TRBV3-1/TRBV3-2	TRBJ1-1	CASSPLRQGNTEAFF
-	TRBV6-2/TRBV6-3	TRBJ1-5	CASSYRGRGKQPQHF
-	TRBV5-1	TRBJ1-2	CASSGTGGSYGYTF
-	TRBV20-1	TRBJ2-1	CSAIRSNEQFF
-	TRBV19	TRBJ1-4	CASSPLPAGGEKLFF
-	TRBV4-2	TRBJ2-2	CASSQGQGVPGELFF
-	TRBV19	TRBJ1-1	CASRGRGAEAFF
once	TRBV11-3	TRBJ1-1	CASSLDGDTEAFF
-	TRBV7-2	TRBJ1-2	CASSLVGGSQGYTF
-	TRBV7-9	TRBJ1-1	CASSPTGGENTEAFF
-	TRBV27	TRBJ1-6	CASSSRGGGPLNSPLHF
once	TRBV5-1	TRBJ1-3	CASSLSSSGGNTIYF
-	TRBV10-3	TRBJ2-1	CAISGSGASSYNEQFF
-	TRBV5-1	TRBJ1-2	CASSWGTGGDGYTF
-	TRBV19	-	CASSISGYEQYF
-	TRBV3-1/TRBV3-2	TRBJ1-2	CASSQVAANYGYTF
-	TRBV10-3	TRBJ2-1	CAISVGGLNEQFF
-	TRBV7-2	TRBJ1-2	CASSSAFLGAYGYTF
-	TRBV7-9	TRBJ1-2	CASSLEEGYGYTF
-	TRBV9	TRBJ1-2	CASSAGTYGYTF
-	TRBV4-2	TRBJ1-4	CASSHTTGSANEKLFF
-	TRBV6-2/TRBV6-3	TRBJ1-1	CASSVQVNTEAFF
-	TRBV2	TRBJ2-5	CASHAWRQETQYF
-	TRBV12-5	TRBJ2-2	CASGLGTGNTGELFF
-	TRBV29-1	TRBJ1-3	CSVIPGASGNTIYF
-	TRBV7-3	TRBJ1-1	CASKDSMNTEAFF
-	TRBV12-3/TRBV12-4	TRBJ1-1	CASGQGGAGGAFF
-	TRBV19	TRBJ2-6	CASSTNRGLAGAGANVLTF
-	TRBV9	TRBJ2-1	CASSVSNSGWSNEQFF
-	TRBV4-3	TRBJ1-2	CASSQVIWGGYTF
-	TRBV25-1	TRBJ1-5	CASSDTSNQPQHF
-	TRBV14	TRBJ2-1	CASSKGVSSYNEQFF
-	TRBV5-5	TRBJ2-1	CASSLTYEQFF
-	TRBV28	TRBJ1-2	CASSLGQAANYGYTF
-	TRBV5-1	TRBJ1-1	CASSPRQGTEAFF
-	TRBV12-5	TRBJ2-1	CASGVVAGFGNEQFF
-	TRBV3-1/TRBV3-2	TRBJ2-3	CASSHGQGTGSTDTQYF
-	TRBV19	TRBJ1-2	CASSMGRGPGGYTF
-	TRBV6-5	TRBJ1-6	CASTVGTNSPLHF
-	TRBV7-2	TRBJ2-5	CASRRVPTSQTQYF
-	TRBV5-1	TRBJ2-5	CASRIGGEETQYF
-	TRBV29-1	TRBJ1-1	CSVSGTNTEAFF
-	TRBV15	TRBJ2-7	CATSSEDREPSYEQYF